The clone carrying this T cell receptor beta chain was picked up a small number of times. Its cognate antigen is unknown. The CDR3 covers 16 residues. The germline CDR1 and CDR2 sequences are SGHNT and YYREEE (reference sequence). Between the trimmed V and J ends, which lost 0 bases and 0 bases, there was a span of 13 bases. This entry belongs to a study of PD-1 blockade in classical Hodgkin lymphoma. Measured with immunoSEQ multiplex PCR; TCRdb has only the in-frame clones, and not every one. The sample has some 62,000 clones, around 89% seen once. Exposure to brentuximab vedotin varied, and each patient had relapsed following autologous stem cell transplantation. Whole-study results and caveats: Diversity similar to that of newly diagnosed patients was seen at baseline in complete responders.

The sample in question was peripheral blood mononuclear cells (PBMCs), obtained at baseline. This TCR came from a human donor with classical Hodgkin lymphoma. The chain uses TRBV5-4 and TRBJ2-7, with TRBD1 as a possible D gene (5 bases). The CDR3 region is CASSLGSQGSSYEQYF. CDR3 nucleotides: TGTGCCAGCAGCTTGGGATCGCAGGGTAGCTCCTACGAGCAGTACTTC.